This T cell receptor beta chain was identified during a study of Graves' ophthalmopathy and Graves' hyperthyroidism. For repertoire sequencing, the TCR beta CDR3 regions were amplified from RNA transcripts. Amplification began with first-round RT-PCR using HTBI primers, then second-round multiplex PCR was performed. TCRdb re-analysed the multiplex PCR reads in MiXCR, keeping a single row per CDR3 protein. Among 260,000 or so distinct CDR3 sequences listed, around 45% were seen once. Germline values: CDR1 MDHEN, CDR2 SYDVKM. The CDR3 runs 14 residues. Trimming removed 7 bases from V and 4 bases from J, with 16 bases in between.

Sequencing was performed on peripheral blood. The chain uses TRBV28 and TRBJ2-5; D remains unclear. The sequence was obtained from an adult man with Graves' ophthalmopathy. CDR3 nucleotide sequence: TGTGCCAGCACCATAGGGCGACGAGGAGAGACCCAGTACTTC. Translation gives CASTIGRRGETQYF.